This entry concerns a single T cell receptor (beta chain). The CDR3 sequence is 15 residues long. CDR1 and CDR2 from the germline V gene are SNHLY and FYNNEI. V was pared by 7 bases and J by 0 bases, with 14 bases between. The data belong to a study of T cell responses to AZD1222 COVID-19 vaccine. Some clones are missing from TCRdb's copy, which holds only in-frame ones; the method was immunoSEQ multiplex PCR. This repertoire shows some 200,000 clones, roughly 93% found once; its top ten account for approximately 0.98%. The TCR originated in an adult in good health. V gene TRBV2 combines with J gene TRBJ2-3, with D perhaps TRBD2 (5 bases). The material was peripheral blood, obtained on day 0 of AZD1222 vaccination. In DNA form, the CDR3 reads TGTGCCAGCACCTCCCGGGGTTCTAGCACAGATACGCAGTATTTT. Its translation: CASTSRGSSTDTQYF.